There are a few counts of the clone carrying this T cell receptor beta chain. A modified ARM-PCR protocol with three rounds of nested PCR amplified TCRbeta. TCRdb independently ran MiXCR on the multiplex PCR reads; one entry per CDR3 protein. This sample has about 140,000 distinct CDR3 sequences, with around 66% found just once. The sample belongs to a study of tumor and adjacent non-tumor tissue in lung cancer. The CDR3 is 16 residues long. V lost 4 bases, J lost 2 bases, and 16 bases lay in between. The germline CDR1 and CDR2 sequences are MNHNS and SASEGT. No cell sorting was done before RNA was extracted from the tissue.

This clonotype was obtained from a man between 60 and 75 years old with small cell lung cancer. V usage is TRBV6-1 and J usage is TRBJ2-3; D may be TRBD1 or TRBD2 (5 bases each). Sequenced material: lung tumor tissue. The CDR3 DNA reads TGTGCCAGCAGTGCCATCGGAGGACACTTCACAGATACGCAGTATTTT. This translates into CASSAIGGHFTDTQYF.